This T cell receptor beta chain was captured in a study of spatial heterogeneity in lung cancer. V was clipped by 6 bases and J by 0 bases; unmatched bases: 5. CDR3 size: 15 residues. Germline-derived CDR1 and CDR2 are ENHRY and SYGVKD. From the 5' RACE reads, TCRdb called clonotypes with MiXCR, one entry per CDR3 protein. The sample yields under 150,000 distinct CDR3 sequences, 12% seen once. The time point denotes: blood at routine non-recurrence follow-up after resection. Sequencing of whole RNA from tumor, nontumor lung or frozen PBMC involved no sorting. The rearrangement joins TRBV10-3 to TRBJ2-7; 10 nucleotides line up with TRBD1. Source: PBMCs, taken at follow-up. This sequence originates from a male donor with early-stage non-small cell lung cancer. The CDR3 region has the DNA TGTGCCATCAGGGGGACAGGGGCACTCTCCTACGAGCAGTACTTC. Translated: CAIRGTGALSYEQYF.